Detailed here is one T cell receptor (beta chain). Its antigen specificity is not known. Base qualities were left out, and no much larger clone turns up one base away. Using the deep immunoSEQ assay, TCR CDR3 regions were amplified from genomic DNA by multiplex PCR. Extracted genomic DNA from each cell subset was spread evenly across all wells of several immunoSEQ 96-well plates, with each plate serving as a replicate. Each replicate PCR for unsorted PBMC received roughly 0.3 ug genomic DNA, equal to 30,000 or so T cell genomes. Ten immunoSEQ deep assay plates were used to sequence unsorted PBMC genomic DNA. Purified libraries were measured with a Qubit 3.0 fluorometer, size-checked on a Bioanalyzer 2100, and measured again with the KAPA Library Quantification kit. Every immunoSEQ 96-well plate was sequenced on a separate single-read 150-cycle Illumina NextSeq 550 flow cell. As for the original processing: The immunoSEQ output contained only junctional sequences without quality scores, so filtering could not match that applied to full-length reads. Sequences were annotated with PyIR, a Python wrapper for IgBLAST v1.9, using IMGT germline references to assign V/J genes and CDR3. Reads were filtered out if the reads had weak V/J assignments (E-value above 1e-6), no CDR3, stop codons, out-of-frame junctions, or ambiguous translated residues. V3J clonotypes were defined as sequences sharing an identical inferred V gene, J gene, and CDR3 amino acid sequence. Percentage overlap between repertoires was calculated by dividing the number of shared unique clonotypes by the size of the smaller repertoire. Richness of each repertoire was evaluated using RTK rarefaction, the Chao1 estimator, and Recon v2.1 estimates of unobserved clonotypes. TCRdb provides this immuneACCESS table in a form limited to in-frame rearrangements. Some clones are lacking; in checked studies, under half of them reflect an unresolved V gene, and why the rest are absent is not known. From that table come the V and J calls and clone size; the DNA was used to work out D and trimming. A total of around 430,000 clones appear in this sample, about 76% of them only once. Around 13% of the sample rests with the top ten.

The data derive from a study of shared clonotypes between healthy human individuals (dated by TCRdb to about 2020). About the full investigation: A few men and two women, aged 18 to 49 years, made up the cohort. Between about 0.85 and 8.9 billion PBMCs per donor were obtained by leukapheresis. To increase sequencing depth and limit assay-specific biases, different laboratories used diverse techniques to prepare libraries and sequence TCR repertoires. Blood TCR repertoires of a handful of healthy adults were deeply sequenced to estimate repertoire size and the extent of clonotype sharing between individuals. Points the paper makes about the study in general: The genetic and exposure-history diversity represented was limited by the small number of donors. Only blood was sampled, and tissue TCR repertoires likely differ from those in blood. Based on pairwise subsampling, the degree of clonotype sharing among donors was expected to be affected by sequencing depth.

The CDR3 numbers 16 residues from cysteine through phenylalanine. Only the CDR3 region is kept as DNA, spanning 48 bases read in frame from base 1. CDR1 and CDR2 were assigned from the germline V gene (reference sequence) as SGHKS and YYEKEE. V is shortened by 4 bases, J by 1 base, and the region joining them spans 17 bases. Healthy HIV-negative adults with no recently reported acute infections or vaccinations were included as donors. Every donor was a Caucasian adult residing in Nashville, Tennessee, USA. For unsorted samples, some 100 million PBMCs were counted, and genomic DNA was extracted using the QIAamp DNA Blood Mini kit. Blood was collected by leukapheresis, and PBMCs were isolated by Ficoll-Histopaque density gradient centrifugation and then cryopreserved in liquid nitrogen vapor phase.

Here the chain combines TRBV5-5 and TRBJ1-1; the D gene is perhaps TRBD1, from 6 matching bases. Input material: PBMCs. The receptor was derived from a woman aged 40 to 55 in good health. Some clones in this sample may be carry-over from other donors' samples. The nucleotide sequence reads as follows: TGTGCCAGCAGCACCCCCGGGGGGGCTTGGAACACTGAAGCTTTCTTT. It translates as CASSTPGGAWNTEAFF.